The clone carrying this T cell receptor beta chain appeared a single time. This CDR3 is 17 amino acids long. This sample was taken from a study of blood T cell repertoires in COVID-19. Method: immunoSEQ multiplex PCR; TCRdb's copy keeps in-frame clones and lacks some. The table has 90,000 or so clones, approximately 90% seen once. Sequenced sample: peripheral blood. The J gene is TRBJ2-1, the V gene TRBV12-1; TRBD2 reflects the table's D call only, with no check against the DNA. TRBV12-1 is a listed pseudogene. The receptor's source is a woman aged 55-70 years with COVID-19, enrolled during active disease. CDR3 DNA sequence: TGTGCCAGCAGCTTTGTGGCTAGCGGGGAGACCTACAATGAGCAGTTCTTC. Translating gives CASSFVASGETYNEQFF.